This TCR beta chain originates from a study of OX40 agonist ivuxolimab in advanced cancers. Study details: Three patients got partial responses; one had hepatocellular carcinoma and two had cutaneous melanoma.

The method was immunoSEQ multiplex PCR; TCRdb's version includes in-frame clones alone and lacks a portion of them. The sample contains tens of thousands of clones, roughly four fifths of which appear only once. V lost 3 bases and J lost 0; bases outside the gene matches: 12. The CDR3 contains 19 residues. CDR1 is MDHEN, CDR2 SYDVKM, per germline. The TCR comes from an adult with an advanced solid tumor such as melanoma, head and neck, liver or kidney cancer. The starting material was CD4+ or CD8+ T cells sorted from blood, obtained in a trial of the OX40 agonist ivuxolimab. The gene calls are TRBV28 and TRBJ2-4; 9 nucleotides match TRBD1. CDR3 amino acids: CASSLITGGGNLAKNIQYF. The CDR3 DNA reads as TGTGCCAGCAGTTTGATAACAGGGGGCGGAAATCTAGCCAAAAACATTCAGTACTTC.